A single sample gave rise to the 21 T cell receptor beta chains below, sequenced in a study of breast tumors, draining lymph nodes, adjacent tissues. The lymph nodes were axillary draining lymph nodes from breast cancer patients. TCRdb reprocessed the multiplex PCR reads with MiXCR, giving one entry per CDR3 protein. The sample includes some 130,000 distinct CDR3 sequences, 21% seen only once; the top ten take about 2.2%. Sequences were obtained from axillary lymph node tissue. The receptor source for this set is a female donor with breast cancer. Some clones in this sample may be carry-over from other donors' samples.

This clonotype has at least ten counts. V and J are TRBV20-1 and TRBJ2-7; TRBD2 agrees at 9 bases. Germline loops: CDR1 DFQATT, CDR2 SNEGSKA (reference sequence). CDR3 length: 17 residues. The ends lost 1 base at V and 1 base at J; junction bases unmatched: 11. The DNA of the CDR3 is TGCAGTGCTAGAGTAGGGCTAGCGGGAACCTGGTCCTACGAGCAGTACTTC. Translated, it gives CSARVGLAGTWSYEQYF.

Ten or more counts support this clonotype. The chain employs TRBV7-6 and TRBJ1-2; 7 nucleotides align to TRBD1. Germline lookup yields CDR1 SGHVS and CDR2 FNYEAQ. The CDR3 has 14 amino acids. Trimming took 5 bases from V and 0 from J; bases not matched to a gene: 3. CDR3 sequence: CASSPGTANYGYTF. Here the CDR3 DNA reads TGTGCCAGCAGCCCAGGGACAGCTAACTATGGCTACACCTTC.

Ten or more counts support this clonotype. As DNA, the CDR3 is TGTGCCACCCACGAACAGGGGGCTAGGGTCAGAGGCTACACCTTC. This encodes CATHEQGARVRGYTF. The chain is built from TRBV6-5 and TRBJ1-2, with 9 bases matching TRBD1. CDR3 length equals 15 residues. V was clipped by 10 bases and J by 8 bases; unmatched bases: 17. Germline CDR1 is MNHEY and CDR2 is SVGAGI.

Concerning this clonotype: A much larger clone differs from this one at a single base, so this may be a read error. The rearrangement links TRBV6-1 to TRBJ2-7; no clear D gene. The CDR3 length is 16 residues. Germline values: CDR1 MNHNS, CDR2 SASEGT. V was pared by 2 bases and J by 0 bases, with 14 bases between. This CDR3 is CASSESGSVASYEQYF. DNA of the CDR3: TGTGCCAGCAGTGAATCGGGCAGCGTGGCCTCCTACGAGCAGTACTTC.

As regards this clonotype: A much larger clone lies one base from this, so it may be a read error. CDR3 nucleotides: TGTGCCAGCAGCAGTATGGGAGGCACTGGAAACACCATATATTTT. Protein: CASSSMGGTGNTIYF. This chain uses TRBV9 with TRBJ1-3; D is unclear. Germline CDR1 SGDLS, CDR2 YYNGEE. Trimming took off 4 bases at V and 2 bases at J, with 13 bases between the two ends. The CDR3 runs 15 residues.

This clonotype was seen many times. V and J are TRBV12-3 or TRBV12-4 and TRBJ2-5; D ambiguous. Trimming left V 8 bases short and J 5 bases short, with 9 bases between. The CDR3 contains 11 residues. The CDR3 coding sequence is TGTGCCAGCCGCGTCGGGGAGACCCAGTACTTC. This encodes CASRVGETQYF.

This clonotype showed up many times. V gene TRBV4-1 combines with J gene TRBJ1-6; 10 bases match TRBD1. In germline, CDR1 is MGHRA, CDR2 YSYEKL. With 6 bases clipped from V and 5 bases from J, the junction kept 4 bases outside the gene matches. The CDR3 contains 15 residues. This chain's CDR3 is CASSPGTGDNSPLHF. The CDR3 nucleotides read TGCGCCAGCAGTCCGGGGACAGGGGATAATTCACCCCTCCACTTT.

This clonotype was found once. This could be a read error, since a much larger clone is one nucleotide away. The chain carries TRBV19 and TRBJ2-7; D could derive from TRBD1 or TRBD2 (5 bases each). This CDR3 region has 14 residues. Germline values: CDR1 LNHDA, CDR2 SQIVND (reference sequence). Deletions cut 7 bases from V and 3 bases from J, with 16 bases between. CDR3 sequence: CASTIRGRLYEQYF. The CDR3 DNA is TGTGCCAGTACTATCCGGGGCAGACTCTACGAGCAGTACTTC.

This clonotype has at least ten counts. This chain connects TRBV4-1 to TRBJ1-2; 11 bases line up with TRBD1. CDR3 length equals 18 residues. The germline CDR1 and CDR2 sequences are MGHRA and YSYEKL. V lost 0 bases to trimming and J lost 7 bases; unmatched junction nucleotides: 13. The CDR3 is CASSQDPSGTGGLFGYTF. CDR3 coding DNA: TGCGCCAGCAGCCAAGATCCCTCAGGGACAGGGGGACTATTTGGCTACACCTTC.

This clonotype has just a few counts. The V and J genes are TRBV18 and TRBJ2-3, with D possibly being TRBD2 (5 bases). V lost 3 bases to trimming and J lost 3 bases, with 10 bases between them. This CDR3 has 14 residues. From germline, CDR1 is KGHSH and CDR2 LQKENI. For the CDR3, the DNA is TGTGCCAGCTCACCGACGGGGAATACAGATACGCAGTATTTT. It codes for CASSPTGNTDTQYF.

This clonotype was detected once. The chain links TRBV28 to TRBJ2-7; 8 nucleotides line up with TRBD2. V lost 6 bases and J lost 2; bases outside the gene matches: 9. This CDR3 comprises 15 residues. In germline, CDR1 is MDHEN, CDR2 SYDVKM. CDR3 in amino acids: CASSPGPAGAYEQYF. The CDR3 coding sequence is TGTGCCAGCAGCCCCGGACCAGCGGGAGCCTACGAGCAGTACTTC.

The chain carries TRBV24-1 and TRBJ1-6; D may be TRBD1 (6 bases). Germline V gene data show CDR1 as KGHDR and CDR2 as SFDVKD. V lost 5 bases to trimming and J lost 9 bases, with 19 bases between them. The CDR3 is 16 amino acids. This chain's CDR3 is CATSASGGAGSSPLHF. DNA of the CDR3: TGTGCCACCAGTGCCAGCGGGGGGGCGGGTAGTTCACCCCTCCACTTT.

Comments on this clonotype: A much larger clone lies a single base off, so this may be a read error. The CDR3 protein is CVSSDWPNQPQHF. The CDR3 DNA reads as TGTGTCAGCAGTGATTGGCCCAATCAGCCCCAGCATTTT. The chain is built from TRBV2 and TRBJ1-5; D remains ambiguous. This CDR3 has 13 amino acids. The V gene's germline CDR1 is SNHLY and CDR2 FYNNEI. Combining the CDR3 with reference TRBV2 and TRBJ1-5 gives the whole variable domain EPEVTQTPSHQVTQMGQEVILRCVPISNHLYFYWYRQILGQKVEFLVSFYNNEISEKSEIFDDQFSVERPDGSNFTLKIRSTKLEDSAMYFCVSSDWPNQPQHFGDGTRLSIL.

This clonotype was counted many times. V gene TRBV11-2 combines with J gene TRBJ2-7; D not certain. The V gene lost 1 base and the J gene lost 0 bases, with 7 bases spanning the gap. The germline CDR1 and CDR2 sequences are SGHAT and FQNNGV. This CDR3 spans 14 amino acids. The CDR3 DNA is TGTGCCAGCAGCTTAGCCAGAAACTCCTACGAGCAGTACTTC. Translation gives CASSLARNSYEQYF.

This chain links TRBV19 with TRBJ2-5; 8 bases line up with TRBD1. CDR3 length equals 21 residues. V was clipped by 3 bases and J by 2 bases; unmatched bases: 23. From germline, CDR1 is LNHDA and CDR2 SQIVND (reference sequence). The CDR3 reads CASSMFIGQGSASIIQETQYF. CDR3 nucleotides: TGTGCCAGTAGTATGTTTATTGGACAGGGATCTGCTAGCATTATACAAGAGACCCAGTACTTC.

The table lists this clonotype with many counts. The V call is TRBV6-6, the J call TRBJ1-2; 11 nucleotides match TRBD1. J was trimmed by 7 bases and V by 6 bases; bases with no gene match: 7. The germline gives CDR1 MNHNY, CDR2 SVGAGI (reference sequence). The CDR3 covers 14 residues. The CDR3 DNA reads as TGTGCCAGCAGGCGCGGACAGGGGGCTGGTGGCTACACCTTC. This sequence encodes CASRRGQGAGGYTF.

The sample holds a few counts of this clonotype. In DNA form, the CDR3 reads TGTGCCAGCAGGTTCAGCGGGGTCGAGACCCAGTACTTC. Encoded protein: CASRFSGVETQYF. The chain uses TRBV7-2 and TRBJ2-5; 7 bases fit TRBD2. J gave up 5 bases and V 6 bases, and 6 bases lay outside the gene matches. Germline CDR1 is SGHTA and CDR2 is FQGNSA. The CDR3 length is 13 residues.

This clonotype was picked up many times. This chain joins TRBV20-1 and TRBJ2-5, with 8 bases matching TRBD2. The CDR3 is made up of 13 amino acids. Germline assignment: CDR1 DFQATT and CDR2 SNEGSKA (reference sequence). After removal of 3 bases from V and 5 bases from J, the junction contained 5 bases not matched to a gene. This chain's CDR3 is CSASGRVMETQYF. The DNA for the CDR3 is TGCAGTGCTAGCGGGAGGGTGATGGAGACCCAGTACTTC.

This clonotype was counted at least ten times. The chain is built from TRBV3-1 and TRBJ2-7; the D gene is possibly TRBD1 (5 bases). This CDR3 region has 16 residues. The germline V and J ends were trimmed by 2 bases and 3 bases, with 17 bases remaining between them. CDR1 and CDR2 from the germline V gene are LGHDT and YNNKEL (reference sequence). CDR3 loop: CASSQKGGQGFYEQYF. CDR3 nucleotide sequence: TGTGCCAGCAGCCAAAAGGGTGGTCAGGGATTCTACGAGCAGTACTTC.

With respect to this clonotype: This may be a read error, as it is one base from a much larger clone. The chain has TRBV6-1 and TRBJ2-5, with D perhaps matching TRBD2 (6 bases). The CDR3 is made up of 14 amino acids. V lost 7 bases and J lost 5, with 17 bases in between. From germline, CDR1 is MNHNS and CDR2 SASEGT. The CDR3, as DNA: TGTGCCAGCATACGTACGCTAGGAGGGGAGACCCAGTACTTC. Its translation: CASIRTLGGETQYF.

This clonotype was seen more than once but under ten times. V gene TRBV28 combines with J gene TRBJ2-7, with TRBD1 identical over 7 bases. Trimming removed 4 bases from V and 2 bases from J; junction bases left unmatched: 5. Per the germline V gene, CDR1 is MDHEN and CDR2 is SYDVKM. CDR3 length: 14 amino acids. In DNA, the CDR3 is TGTGCCAGCAGTTCGACAGGGATTACCTACGAGCAGTACTTC. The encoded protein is CASSSTGITYEQYF. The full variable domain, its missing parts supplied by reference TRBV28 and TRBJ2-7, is DVKVTQSSRYLVKRTGEKVFLECVQDMDHENMFWYRQDPGLGLRLIYFSYDVKMKEKGDIPEGYSVSREKKERFSLILESASTNQTSMYLCASSSTGITYEQYFGPGTRLTVT.